The clone carrying this TCR beta chain has a single count. The data were taken from a study of blood T cell repertoires in COVID-19. Background on the study: Acute and convalescent COVID-19 specimens originated in the United States, Italy and Spain. Sources were T cells, B-cell-depleted T cells, or PBMCs; the material itself was cDNA or gDNA.

Authors' processing steps: Amplification from reference gene primers served as the basis for estimated nucleated cell counts. Repertoires were generated with immunoSEQ multiplex PCR, while TCRdb's copy carries only in-frame clones and drops some. V, J and clone size reflect that table, while D and trimming were determined from the DNA. The sample lists 200,000 to 300,000 clones; roughly 87% were seen once. The source is a man aged 18-30 years with active or convalescent COVID-19. The sequencing sample was made of peripheral blood.

CDR3 protein: CASSVGNADNEQFF. The CDR3 DNA follows: TGTGCCAGCAGCGTAGGGAACGCGGACAATGAGCAGTTCTTC. J is TRBJ2-1 and V is TRBV9; no clear D. V was shortened by 0 bases and J by 5 bases, with 9 bases between the two germline ends. Germline lookup yields CDR1 SGDLS and CDR2 YYNGEE. The CDR3 totals 14 residues.